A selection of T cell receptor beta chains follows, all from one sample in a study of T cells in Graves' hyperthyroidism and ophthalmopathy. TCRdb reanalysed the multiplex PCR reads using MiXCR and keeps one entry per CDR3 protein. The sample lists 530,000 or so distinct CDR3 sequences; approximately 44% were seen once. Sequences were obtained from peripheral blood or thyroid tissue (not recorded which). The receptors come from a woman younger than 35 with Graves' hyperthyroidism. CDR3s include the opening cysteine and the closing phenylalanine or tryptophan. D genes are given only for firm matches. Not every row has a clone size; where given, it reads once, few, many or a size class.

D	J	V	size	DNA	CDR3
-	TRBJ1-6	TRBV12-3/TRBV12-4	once	TGTGCCAGCAGGGAGGGACGGAACAATCAGCCCCTCCACTTT	CASREGRNNQPLHF
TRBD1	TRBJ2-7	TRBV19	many	TGTGCCAGTAGTTACGGACAGGACCCCTACGAGCAGTACTTC	CASSYGQDPYEQYF
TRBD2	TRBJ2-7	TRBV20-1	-	TGCAGTGCCACGACTAGCGGGAGGGCCTACGAGCAGTACTTC	CSATTSGRAYEQYF
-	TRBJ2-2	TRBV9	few	TGTGCCAGCAGCCAATTTGGCGGGGAGCTGTTTTTT	CASSQFGGELFF
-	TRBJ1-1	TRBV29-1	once	TGCAGCTACCAGGACGTAGTGAACACTGAAGCTTTCTTT	CSYQDVVNTEAFF
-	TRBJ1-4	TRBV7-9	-	TGTGCCAGCAGCTTGGTAGGGCCTAATGAAAAACTGTTTTTT	CASSLVGPNEKLFF
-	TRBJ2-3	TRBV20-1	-	TGCAGTGCTATCGGATCGCGCCGGGGGTTCACAGATACGCAGTATTTT	CSAIGSRRGFTDTQYF
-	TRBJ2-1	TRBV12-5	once	TGTGCTAGTGGTTTAGGGGACGAGCAGTTCTTC	CASGLGDEQFF
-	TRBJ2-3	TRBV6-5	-	TGTGCCAGCAGTTACTCAGGGGTTAGCACAGATACGCAGTATTTT	CASSYSGVSTDTQYF
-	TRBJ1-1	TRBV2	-	TGTGCCAGCAGCCTCGGGGCAGGGATCAAGGACACTGAAGCTTTCTTT	CASSLGAGIKDTEAFF
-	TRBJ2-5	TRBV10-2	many	TGCGCCAGCAGTGGGGCTGGCCAAGAGACCCAGTACTTC	CASSGAGQETQYF
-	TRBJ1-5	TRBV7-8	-	TGTGCCAGCAGCTCCAGTCCCAATCAGCCCCAGCATTTT	CASSSSPNQPQHF
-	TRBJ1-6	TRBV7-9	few	TGTGCCAGCAGCCCCCCGGGGGGAAGCTCCTATAATTCACCCCTCCACTTT	CASSPPGGSSYNSPLHF
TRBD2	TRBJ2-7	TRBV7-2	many	TGTGCCAGCAGCTTAGCAAGCGGGAGGGCCGACGAGCAGTACTTC	CASSLASGRADEQYF
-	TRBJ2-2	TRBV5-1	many	TGCGCCAGCAGCTTGGCCCGGGACCCAGCCACCGGGGAGCTGTTTTTT	CASSLARDPATGELFF
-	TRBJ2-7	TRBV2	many	TGTGCCAGCAGTGTTAACCGGTTTGGGCCCTACGAGCAGTACTTC	CASSVNRFGPYEQYF
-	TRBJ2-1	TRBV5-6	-	TGTGCCAGCAGCTTGGCCGTTGAGTCTCTCAATGAGCAGTTCTTC	CASSLAVESLNEQFF
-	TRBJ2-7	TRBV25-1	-	TGTGCCAGCACCCCAGCGGGACACTTCTACGAGCAGTACTTC	CASTPAGHFYEQYF
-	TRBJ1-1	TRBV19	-	TGTGCCAGTTCTACCGGGGAGGGATCCACTGAAGCTTTCTTT	CASSTGEGSTEAFF
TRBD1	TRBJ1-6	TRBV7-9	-	TGTGCCAGCAGCTTAGGAGTAGGGGGCAATTCACCCCTCCACTTT	CASSLGVGGNSPLHF
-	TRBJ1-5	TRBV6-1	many	TGTGCCAGCAGTGAAGCAGTGGGGCAGGGTGGGCAGCCCCAGCATTTT	CASSEAVGQGGQPQHF
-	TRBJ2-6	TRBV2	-	TGTGCCAGCAGCAACCGATCGACAGGCGGGGATACTGGGGCCAACGTCCTGACTTTC	CASSNRSTGGDTGANVLTF
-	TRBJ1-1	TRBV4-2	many	TGCGCCAGCAGCCAAGAGTGGGGCGCTGAAGCTTTCTTT	CASSQEWGAEAFF
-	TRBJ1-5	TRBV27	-	TGTGCCAGCGGCCTGTTGGGGCCCCAGCATTTT	CASGLLGPQHF
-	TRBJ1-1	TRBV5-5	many	TGTGCCAGCAGCTTGTCGGTAGGCCGCCGCACTGAAGCTTTCTTT	CASSLSVGRRTEAFF
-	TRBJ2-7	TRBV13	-	TGCGCCAGCAGCTTGGGTGGAGGGCCCCTCGGCTACGAGCAGTACTTC	CASSLGGGPLGYEQYF
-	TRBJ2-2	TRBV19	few	TGTGCCAGTAGTATAGAAACTAGTTCCGGGGAGCTGTTTTTT	CASSIETSSGELFF
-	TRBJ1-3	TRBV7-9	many	TGTGCCAGCAGCGTACACTCACTCCGGACCTCTGGAAACACCATATATTTT	CASSVHSLRTSGNTIYF
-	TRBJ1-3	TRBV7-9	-	TGTGCCAGCAGCCCAGGCGGGCTTGGAAACACCATATATTTT	CASSPGGLGNTIYF